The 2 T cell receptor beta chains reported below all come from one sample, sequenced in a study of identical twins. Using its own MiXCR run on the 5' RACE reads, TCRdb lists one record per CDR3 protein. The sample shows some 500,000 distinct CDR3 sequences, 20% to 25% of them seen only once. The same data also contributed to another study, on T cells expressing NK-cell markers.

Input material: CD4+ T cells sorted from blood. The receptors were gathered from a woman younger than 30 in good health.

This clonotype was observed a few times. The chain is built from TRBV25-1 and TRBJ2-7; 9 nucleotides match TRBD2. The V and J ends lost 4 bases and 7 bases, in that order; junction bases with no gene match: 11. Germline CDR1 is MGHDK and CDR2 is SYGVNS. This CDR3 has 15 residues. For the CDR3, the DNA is TGTGCCAGCAGTGCGGTATCGAGCGGGAGGAGGGAGCAGTACTTC. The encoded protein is CASSAVSSGRREQYF.

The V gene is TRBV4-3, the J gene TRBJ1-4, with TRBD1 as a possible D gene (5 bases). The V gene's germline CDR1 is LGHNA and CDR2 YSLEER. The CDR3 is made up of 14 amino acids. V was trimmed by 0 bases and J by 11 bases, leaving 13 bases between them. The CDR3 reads CASSQEEAGTKLFF. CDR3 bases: TGCGCCAGCAGCCAAGAAGAGGCCGGGACCAAACTGTTTTTT.